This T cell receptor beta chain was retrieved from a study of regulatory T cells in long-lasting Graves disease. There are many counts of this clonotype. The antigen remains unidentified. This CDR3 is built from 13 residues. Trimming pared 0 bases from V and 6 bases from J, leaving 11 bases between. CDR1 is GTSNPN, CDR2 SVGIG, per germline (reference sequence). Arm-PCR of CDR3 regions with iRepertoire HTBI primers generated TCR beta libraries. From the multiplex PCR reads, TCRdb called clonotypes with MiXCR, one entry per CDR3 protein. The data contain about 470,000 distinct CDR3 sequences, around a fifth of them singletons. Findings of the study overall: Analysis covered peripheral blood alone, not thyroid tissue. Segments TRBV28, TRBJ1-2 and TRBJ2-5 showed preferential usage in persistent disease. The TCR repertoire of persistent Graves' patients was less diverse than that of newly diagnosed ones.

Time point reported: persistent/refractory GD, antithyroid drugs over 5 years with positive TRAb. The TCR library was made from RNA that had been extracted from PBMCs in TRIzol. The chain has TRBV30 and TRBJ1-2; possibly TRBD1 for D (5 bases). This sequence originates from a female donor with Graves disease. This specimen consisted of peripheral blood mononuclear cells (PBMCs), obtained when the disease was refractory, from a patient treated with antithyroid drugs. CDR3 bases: TGTGCCTGGAGTGTCACCGGGGGGAATGGCTACACCTTC. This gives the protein CAWSVTGGNGYTF.